This T cell receptor beta chain was found in a study of response to subunit inactivated influenza vaccine. Study results and caveats: Researchers suggested that each seasonal influenza vaccination recruits few new T cells.

This CDR3 is 15 amino acids long. Germline V gives CDR1 SEHNR, CDR2 FQNEAQ (reference sequence). V dropped 5 bases and J dropped 4; count of bases not matched to a gene: 9. With respect to this clonotype: Its antigen is unidentified.

One entry per CDR3 protein, called by TCRdb with MiXCR from the RT-PCR reads. The sample has 650,000 to 850,000 distinct CDR3 sequences, around 13% seen once. This sequence was found in a man aged 50 to 60 who received an inactivated influenza vaccine. This sequence joins TRBV7-9 and TRBJ1-1; 8 nucleotides align to TRBD1. Sequenced material: PBMCs from blood, taken around 15 days before vaccination. CDR3 residues: CASSSRDRSGTEAFF. The CDR3 DNA reads as TGTGCCAGCAGCAGTCGGGACAGGTCCGGCACTGAAGCTTTCTTT.